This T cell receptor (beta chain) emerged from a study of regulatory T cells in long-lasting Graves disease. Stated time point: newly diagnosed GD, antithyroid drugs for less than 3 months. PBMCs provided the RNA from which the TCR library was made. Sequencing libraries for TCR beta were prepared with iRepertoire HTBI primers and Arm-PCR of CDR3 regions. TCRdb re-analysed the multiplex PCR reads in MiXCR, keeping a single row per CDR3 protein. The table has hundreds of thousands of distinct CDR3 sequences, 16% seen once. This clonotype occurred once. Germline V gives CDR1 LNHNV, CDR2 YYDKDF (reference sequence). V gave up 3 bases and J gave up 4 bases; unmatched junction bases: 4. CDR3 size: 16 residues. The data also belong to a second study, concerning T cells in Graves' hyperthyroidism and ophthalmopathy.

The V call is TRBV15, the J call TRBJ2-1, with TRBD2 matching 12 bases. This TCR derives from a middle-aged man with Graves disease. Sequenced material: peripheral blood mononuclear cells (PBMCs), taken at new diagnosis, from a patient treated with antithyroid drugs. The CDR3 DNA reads TGTGCCACCAGCAGCGACCTAGCGGGGGGGTACAATGAGCAGTTCTTC. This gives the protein CATSSDLAGGYNEQFF.